One sample yielded the 18 T cell receptor beta chains listed below, sequenced in a study of early T cells in non-severe SARS-CoV-2 infection. Each CDR3 protein gets one entry after TCRdb re-called the 5' RACE reads with MiXCR. Of 69,000 or so distinct CDR3 sequences in the sample, about 10% were seen once. Sequenced sample: whole blood. The receptors here all came from an adult who was a healthcare worker with PCR-confirmed SARS-CoV-2 infection or an uninfected control (not recorded which).

Many counts were recorded for this clonotype. The chain employs TRBV6-5 and TRBJ2-7, with 8 bases lining up with TRBD2. Germline values: CDR1 MNHEY, CDR2 SVGAGI. The CDR3 runs to 14 residues. With V trimmed by 5 bases and J by 7 bases, 10 bases remained unmatched. CDR3 loop: CASSMGRGDGEQYF. DNA of the CDR3: TGTGCCAGCAGTATGGGGCGGGGGGATGGAGAGCAGTACTTC.

The genes are TRBV11-2 and TRBJ1-3; D may be TRBD1 (5 bases). Trimming removed 5 bases from V and 0 bases from J, with 11 bases in between. Germline V gene data show CDR1 as SGHAT and CDR2 as FQNNGV. CDR3 length: 15 residues. This CDR3 reads CASSAGRFSGNTIYF. The CDR3, as DNA: TGTGCCAGCAGCGCGGGACGGTTCTCTGGAAACACCATATATTTT.

This clonotype was picked up many times. This chain uses TRBV29-1 with TRBJ2-1; 9 bases map to TRBD1. The J segment lost 5 bases and the V segment lost 5 bases, leaving 10 bases of the junction unmatched. Germline CDR1 reads SQVTM; CDR2 reads ANQGSEA. The CDR3 is 15 amino acids. CDR3 nucleotide sequence: TGCAGCGTTCTCCCAGGACAGGGGAGGGACAATGAGCAGTTCTTC. Protein sequence: CSVLPGQGRDNEQFF.

This clonotype has just a few counts. This chain links TRBV29-1 with TRBJ2-3; 8 nucleotides match TRBD1. The germline gives CDR1 SQVTM, CDR2 ANQGSEA. The CDR3 has 16 amino acids. Losses at the gene ends were 5 bases for V and 2 bases for J; bases not matched to a gene: 12. The CDR3 region has the DNA TGCAGCGTTCCGTATGGGGCAGGGGGCTTCACAGATACGCAGTATTTT. Its translation is CSVPYGAGGFTDTQYF.

The chain uses TRBV9 and TRBJ2-1; 10 nucleotides line up with TRBD2. The CDR3 sequence is 16 residues long. V was pared by 4 bases and J by 6 bases, with 10 bases of the junction left unmatched. Germline V gene data show CDR1 as SGDLS and CDR2 as YYNGEE. The CDR3 DNA follows: TGTGCCAGCAGCCCAGGGTTGCTAGCGGGAGCCAATGAGCAGTTCTTC. Amino acids: CASSPGLLAGANEQFF.

There are many counts of this clonotype. The CDR3 spells CAISESSGSTDTQYF. CDR3 nucleotide sequence: TGTGCCATCAGTGAGTCGTCTGGGTCCACAGATACGCAGTATTTT. The rearrangement uses TRBV10-3 and TRBJ2-3; D is uncertain. The CDR3 extends over 15 amino acids. The V end lost 0 bases, the J end lost 2 bases, and 9 bases lay between the germline ends. Per germline, CDR1 ENHRY and CDR2 SYGVKD.

The chain uses TRBV5-1 and TRBJ2-7; the match to TRBD1 covers 7 bases. This CDR3 has 13 amino acids. Unmatched junction bases numbered 3, after V lost 3 bases and J lost 3 bases. The V gene's germline CDR1 is SGHRS and CDR2 YFSETQ. The CDR3 loop reads CASSSGTDYEQYF. The CDR3 DNA is TGCGCCAGCAGCTCCGGGACAGACTACGAGCAGTACTTC.

The chain combines TRBV29-1 with TRBJ2-3; D perhaps matches TRBD2 (5 bases). Germline-derived CDR1 and CDR2 are SQVTM and ANQGSEA. The CDR3 length is 14 residues. The germline V and J ends were trimmed by 7 bases and 3 bases, with 17 bases remaining between them. The CDR3 protein is CSGRREFGTDTQYF. The CDR3 DNA is TGCAGCGGCCGCCGGGAATTTGGGACAGATACGCAGTATTTT.

The rearrangement uses TRBV7-3 and TRBJ1-4; D not certain. The CDR3 runs to 13 residues. Trimming removed 0 bases from V and 5 bases from J, with 4 bases in between. Germline V CDR1 and CDR2: SGHTA, FQGTGA. The CDR3 is CASSLTKNEKLFF. The CDR3 bases are TGTGCCAGCAGCTTAACAAAAAATGAAAAACTGTTTTTT.

The sample holds one count of this clonotype. A read error may be the cause here, since a much bigger clone is one base away. This rearrangement joins TRBV7-8 to TRBJ1-1; D is ambiguous. The ends were cut back, 5 bases at V and 4 bases at J, with 20 bases in the middle. CDR1 is SGHVS and CDR2 is FQNEAQ in the germline V gene. The CDR3 sequence is 16 residues long. Written as DNA, the CDR3 is TGTGCCAGCAGCCTGAGGGTTGGGGATGAGGGCACTGAAGCTTTCTTT. It is translated as CASSLRVGDEGTEAFF.

The chain has TRBV6-1 and TRBJ2-7, with a possible D match to TRBD2 (5 bases). The CDR3 totals 16 residues. Germline-derived CDR1 and CDR2 are MNHNS and SASEGT. V lost 5 bases to trimming and J lost 3 bases, with 20 bases between them. The CDR3 DNA reads TGTGCCAGCAGTCTAGACCCCGTGGTTAGCGACTACGAGCAGTACTTC. Protein: CASSLDPVVSDYEQYF.

The chain couples TRBV18 to TRBJ1-4; no clear D. The CDR3 has 15 residues. Germline CDR1 KGHSH, CDR2 LQKENI. Trimming took off 2 bases at V and 8 bases at J, with 15 bases between the two ends. The DNA of the CDR3 is TGTGCCAGCTCACCAGGAAGGCCCCCGGGGGAAAAACTGTTTTTT. Translation gives CASSPGRPPGEKLFF. The complete variable domain, with remaining parts taken from reference TRBV18 and TRBJ1-4, reads NAGVMQNPRHLVRRRGQEARLRCSPMKGHSHVYWYRQLPEEGLKFMVYLQKENIIDESGMPKERFSAEFPKEGPSILRIQQVVRGDSAAYFCASSPGRPPGEKLFFGSGTQLSVL.

This clonotype was seen ten or more times. The rearrangement links TRBV9 to TRBJ2-3; no clear D gene. The CDR3 covers 16 residues. From germline, CDR1 is SGDLS and CDR2 YYNGEE. V was cut by 0 bases and J by 0 bases, with 11 bases left in between. As DNA, the CDR3 is TGTGCCAGCAGCGTAGGTCTAACAACTAGCACAGATACGCAGTATTTT. The encoded protein is CASSVGLTTSTDTQYF.

The chain joins TRBV6-5 to TRBJ1-4; perhaps TRBD1 as D (5 bases). Germline V CDR1 and CDR2: MNHEY, SVGAGI. Trimming removed 0 bases at V and 3 bases at J, with 11 bases between. The CDR3 is 16 amino acids. In DNA form, the CDR3 reads TGTGCCAGCAGTTACTCTGACAGACCATCTAATGAAAAACTGTTTTTT. As protein: CASSYSDRPSNEKLFF.

This clonotype was recorded many times. The J gene is TRBJ2-1, the V gene TRBV5-1; D is undetermined. The germline V and J ends were trimmed by 0 bases and 7 bases, with 5 bases remaining between them. CDR1 is SGHRS and CDR2 is YFSETQ in the germline V gene. The CDR3 consists of 12 residues. CDR3 DNA: TGCGCCAGCAGCTTGGCGGGTAATGAGCAGTTCTTC. Translation gives CASSLAGNEQFF.

This clonotype was detected many times. The chain employs TRBV30 and TRBJ1-6; tentatively, D is TRBD1 (5 bases). The CDR3 spans 15 residues. Germline V gives CDR1 GTSNPN, CDR2 SVGIG (reference sequence). V lost 4 bases, J lost 6 bases, and 16 bases lay in between. The CDR3 region has the DNA TGTGCCTGGACAGGGCTCGGACGTTTTAATTCACCCCTCCACTTT. Translated, it gives CAWTGLGRFNSPLHF.

This clonotype was seen a few times. This chain joins TRBV27 and TRBJ1-2, with D possibly matching TRBD1 (6 bases). Per germline, CDR1 MNHEY and CDR2 SMNVEV (reference sequence). The CDR3 runs 14 residues. V was trimmed by 8 bases and J by 2 bases, leaving 15 bases between them. The CDR3 sequence: CASRRGHQNYGYTF. In DNA form, the CDR3 reads TGTGCCAGCCGGAGGGGACACCAAAACTATGGCTACACCTTC.

This clonotype was detected a few times. The germline gene is not matched at one end of the junction; a read error may be the cause. The genes are TRBV5-1 and TRBJ2-1; TRBD2 agrees at 11 bases. Germline V gene lookup returns CDR1 SGHRS and CDR2 YFSETQ. The CDR3 is 13 residues long. CDR3 sequence: CASSPGGLAGGLF. CDR3 coding DNA: TGCGCCAGCAGCCCCGGGGGGCTAGCGGGAGGCCTCTTC.